The clone carrying this T cell receptor beta chain was seen a few times. What it binds is unknown. Using RNA transcripts as the source, TCR beta CDR3 regions were amplified. The study used the HTBI primer set for a first-round RT-PCR of the TCR CDR3. A single record per CDR3 protein comes from TCRdb applying MiXCR to the multiplex PCR reads. The data hold about 300,000 distinct CDR3 sequences, with roughly 17% observed a single time. This specimen belongs to a study of T cells in Graves' hyperthyroidism and ophthalmopathy. Overall study results and limits: A median about 6.5 months before onset, the model predicted ophthalmopathy. Most clonotypes that expanded in the thyroid above 0.001 also showed up in blood.

CDR3 length: 12 amino acids. CDR1 MNHNS and CDR2 SASEGT come from the germline V gene. Trimming removed 7 bases from V and 9 bases from J, with 13 bases in between. The hyperthyroidism was newly diagnosed and had lasted under 2 months; the patients were aged 18 to 65. The specimen was blood. This receptor was identified in a man aged 25 to 40 with Graves' hyperthyroidism. J is TRBJ2-1 and V is TRBV6-1; maybe TRBD1 (6 bases). The DNA of the CDR3 is TGTGCCAGCACACAGGGTAAGGCTGAGCAGTTCTTC. It yields the protein CASTQGKAEQFF.